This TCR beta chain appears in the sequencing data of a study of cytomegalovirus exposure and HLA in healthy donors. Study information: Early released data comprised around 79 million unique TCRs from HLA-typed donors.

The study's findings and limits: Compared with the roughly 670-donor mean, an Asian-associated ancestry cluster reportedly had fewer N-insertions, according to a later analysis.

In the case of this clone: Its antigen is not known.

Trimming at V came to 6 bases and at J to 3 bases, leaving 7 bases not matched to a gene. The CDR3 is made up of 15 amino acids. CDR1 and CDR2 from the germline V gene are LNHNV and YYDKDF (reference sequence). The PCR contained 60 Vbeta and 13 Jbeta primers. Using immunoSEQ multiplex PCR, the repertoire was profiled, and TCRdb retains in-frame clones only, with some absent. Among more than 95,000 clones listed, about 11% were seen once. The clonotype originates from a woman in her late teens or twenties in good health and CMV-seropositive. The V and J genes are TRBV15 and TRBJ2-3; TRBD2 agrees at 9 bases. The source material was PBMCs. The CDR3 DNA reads TGTGCCACCAGAAGACTTAGCGGGAGTACAGATACGCAGTATTTT. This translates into CATRRLSGSTDTQYF.